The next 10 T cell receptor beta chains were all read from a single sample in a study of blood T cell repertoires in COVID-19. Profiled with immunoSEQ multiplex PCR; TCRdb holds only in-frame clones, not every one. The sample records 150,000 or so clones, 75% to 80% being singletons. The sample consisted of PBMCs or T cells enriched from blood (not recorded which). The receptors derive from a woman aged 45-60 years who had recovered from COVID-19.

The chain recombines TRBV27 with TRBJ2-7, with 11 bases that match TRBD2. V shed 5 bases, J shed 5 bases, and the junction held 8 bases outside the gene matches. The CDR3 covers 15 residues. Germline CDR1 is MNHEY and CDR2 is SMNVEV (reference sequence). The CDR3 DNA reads TGTGCCAGCAGTCCTAATAGCGGGGGGGCCCACGAGCAGTACTTC. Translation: CASSPNSGGAHEQYF.

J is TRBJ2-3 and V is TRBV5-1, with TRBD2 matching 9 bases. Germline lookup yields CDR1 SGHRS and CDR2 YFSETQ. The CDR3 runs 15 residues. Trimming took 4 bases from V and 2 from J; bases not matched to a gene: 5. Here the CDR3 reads CASSLSGGHTDTQYF. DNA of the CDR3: TGCGCCAGCAGCCTAAGCGGGGGGCACACAGATACGCAGTATTTT.

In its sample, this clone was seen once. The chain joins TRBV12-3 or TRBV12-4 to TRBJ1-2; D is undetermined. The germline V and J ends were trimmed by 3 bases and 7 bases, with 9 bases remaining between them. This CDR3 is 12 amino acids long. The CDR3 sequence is CASSFPTGGYTF. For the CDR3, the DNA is TGTGCCAGCAGTTTCCCTACCGGTGGCTACACCTTC.

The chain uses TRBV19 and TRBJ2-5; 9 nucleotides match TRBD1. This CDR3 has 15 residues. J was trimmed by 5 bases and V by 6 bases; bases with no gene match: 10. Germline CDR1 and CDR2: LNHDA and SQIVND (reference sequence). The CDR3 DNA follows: TGTGCCAGTAGCAGTACAGGGGGCGCGTGGGAGACCCAGTACTTC. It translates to CASSSTGGAWETQYF.

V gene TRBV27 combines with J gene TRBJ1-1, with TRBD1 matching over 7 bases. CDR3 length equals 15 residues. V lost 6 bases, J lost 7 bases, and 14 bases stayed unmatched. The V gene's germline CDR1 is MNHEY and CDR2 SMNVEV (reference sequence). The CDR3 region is CASRGSDRRLGEAFF. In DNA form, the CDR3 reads TGTGCCAGCAGAGGCTCGGACAGGAGATTAGGTGAAGCTTTCTTT.

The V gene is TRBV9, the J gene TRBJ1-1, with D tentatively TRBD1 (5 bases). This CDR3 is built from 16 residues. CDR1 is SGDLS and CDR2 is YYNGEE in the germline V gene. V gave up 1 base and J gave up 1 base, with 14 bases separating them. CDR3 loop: CASSVSGRLGNTEAFF. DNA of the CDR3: TGTGCCAGCAGCGTATCAGGGCGCCTTGGGAACACTGAAGCTTTCTTT. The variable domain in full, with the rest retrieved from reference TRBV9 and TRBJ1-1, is DSGVTQTPKHLITATGQRVTLRCSPRSGDLSVYWYQQSLDQGLQFLIQYYNGEERAKGNILERFSAQQFPDLHSELNLSSLELGDSALYFCASSVSGRLGNTEAFFGQGTRLTVV.

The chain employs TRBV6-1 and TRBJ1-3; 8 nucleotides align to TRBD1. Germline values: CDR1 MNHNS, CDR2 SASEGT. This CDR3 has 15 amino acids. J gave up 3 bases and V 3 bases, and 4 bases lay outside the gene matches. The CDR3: CASSEAGGGGNTIYF. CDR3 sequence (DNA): TGTGCCAGCAGTGAGGCAGGGGGCGGTGGAAACACCATATATTTT.

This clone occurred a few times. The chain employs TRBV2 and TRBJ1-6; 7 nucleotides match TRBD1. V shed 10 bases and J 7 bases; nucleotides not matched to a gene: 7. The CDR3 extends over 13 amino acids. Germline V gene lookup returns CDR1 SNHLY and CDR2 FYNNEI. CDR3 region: CATQGTANSPLHF. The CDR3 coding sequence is TGTGCCACCCAAGGGACAGCAAATTCACCCCTCCACTTT.

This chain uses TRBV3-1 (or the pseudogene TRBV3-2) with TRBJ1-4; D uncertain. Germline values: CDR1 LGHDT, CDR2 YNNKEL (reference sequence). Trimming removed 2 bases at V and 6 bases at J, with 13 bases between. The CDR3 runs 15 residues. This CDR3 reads CASSQSSRGYEKLFF. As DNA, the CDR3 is TGTGCCAGCAGCCAAAGCTCCCGAGGGTATGAAAAACTGTTTTTT.

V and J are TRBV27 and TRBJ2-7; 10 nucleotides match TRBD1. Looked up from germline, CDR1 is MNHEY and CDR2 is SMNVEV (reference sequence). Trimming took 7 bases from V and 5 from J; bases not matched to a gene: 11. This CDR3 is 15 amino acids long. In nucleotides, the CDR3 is TGTGCCAGCACCGATGGAGGGACAGGGGACAACGAGCAGTACTTC. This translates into CASTDGGTGDNEQYF.